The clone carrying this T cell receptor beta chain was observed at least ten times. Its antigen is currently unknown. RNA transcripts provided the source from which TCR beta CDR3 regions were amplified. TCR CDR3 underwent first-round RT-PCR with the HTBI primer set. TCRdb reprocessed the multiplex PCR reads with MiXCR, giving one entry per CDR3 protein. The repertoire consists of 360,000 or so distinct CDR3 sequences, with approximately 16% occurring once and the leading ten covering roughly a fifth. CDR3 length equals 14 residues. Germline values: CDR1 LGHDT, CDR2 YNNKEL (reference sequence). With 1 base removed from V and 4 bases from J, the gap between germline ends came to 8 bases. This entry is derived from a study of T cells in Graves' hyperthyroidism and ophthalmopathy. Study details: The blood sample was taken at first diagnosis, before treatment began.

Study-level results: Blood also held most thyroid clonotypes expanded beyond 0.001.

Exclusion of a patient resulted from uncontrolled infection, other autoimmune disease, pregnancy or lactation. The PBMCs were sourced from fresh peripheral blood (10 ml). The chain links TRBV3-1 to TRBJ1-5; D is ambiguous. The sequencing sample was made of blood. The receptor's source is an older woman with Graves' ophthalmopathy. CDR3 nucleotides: TGTGCCAGCAGCCAAGTTGGTGGGAATCAGCCCCAGCATTTT. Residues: CASSQVGGNQPQHF.